The 13 T cell receptor beta chains below come from one sample, sequenced in a study of PD-1 blockade in classical Hodgkin lymphoma. Libraries were prepared by immunoSEQ multiplex PCR; TCRdb keeps only in-frame clonotypes and omits some of them. The table lists over 7,000 clones, over 60% of them singletons. The patients all showed relapse after autologous stem cell transplantation, while their brentuximab vedotin exposure varied. Negative selection with magnetic separation was used to purify CD4+ T cells from thawed PBMCs. Sequenced here: CD4+ T cells from blood, sampled at baseline. These receptors originate from a human donor with classical Hodgkin lymphoma.

This clone has more than one count but fewer than ten. The rearrangement uses TRBV5-1 and TRBJ2-5; D is perhaps TRBD2 (5 bases). V was shortened by 0 bases and J by 5 bases, with 17 bases between the two germline ends. The germline CDR1 and CDR2 sequences are SGHRS and YFSETQ. CDR3 length: 16 residues. The CDR3 sequence is CASSLGTTTPRETQYF. Written as DNA, the CDR3 is TGCGCCAGCAGCTTGGGGACGACTACCCCTAGGGAGACCCAGTACTTC.

This clone was found once. The chain joins TRBV5-4 to TRBJ2-2; D not certain. The CDR3 is made up of 14 amino acids. Germline V CDR1 and CDR2: SGHNT, YYREEE (reference sequence). Trimming pared 3 bases from V and 6 bases from J, leaving 12 bases between. Here the CDR3 DNA reads TGTGCCAGCAGCTCCTCTGGTGATGCCGGGGAGCTGTTTTTT. This sequence encodes CASSSSGDAGELFF. Based on the CDR3 plus reference TRBV5-4 and TRBJ2-2, the full variable domain is ETGVTQSPTHLIKTRGQQVTLRCSSQSGHNTVSWYQQALGQGPQFIFQYYREEENGRGNFPPRFSGLQFPNYSSELNVNALELDDSALYLCASSSSGDAGELFFGEGSRLTVL.

J is TRBJ2-7 and V is TRBV5-4; 10 bases align to TRBD2. Germline assignment: CDR1 SGHNT and CDR2 YYREEE (reference sequence). V trimming: 4 bases; J trimming: 6 bases; junction bases outside the gene matches: 13. The CDR3 has 16 residues. For the CDR3, the DNA is TGTGCCAGCAGCCCGGGAGGGGCTAGCGGGAGATTCGAGCAGTACTTC. Protein: CASSPGGASGRFEQYF.

The V call is TRBV6-6, the J call TRBJ1-1; D is unclear. Trimming took 5 bases from V and 6 from J, leaving 13 bases between them. There are 13 residues in the CDR3. The germline V gene has CDR1 MNHNY and CDR2 SVGAGI (reference sequence). CDR3 in amino acids: CASSPGLPAEAFF. The CDR3 coding sequence is TGTGCCAGCAGTCCAGGTCTCCCGGCTGAAGCTTTCTTT.

This chain joins TRBV28 and TRBJ1-6; the D is unclear. Germline lookup yields CDR1 MDHEN and CDR2 SYDVKM. The V and J ends lost 2 bases and 10 bases respectively, with 15 bases between them. The CDR3 totals 15 residues. The CDR3 reads CASSLAFRSGSPLHF. The CDR3 DNA reads as TGTGCCAGCAGTTTAGCTTTCAGATCTGGGTCACCCCTCCACTTT. Full variable domain (outside the CDR3, taken from reference TRBV28 and TRBJ1-6): DVKVTQSSRYLVKRTGEKVFLECVQDMDHENMFWYRQDPGLGLRLIYFSYDVKMKEKGDIPEGYSVSREKKERFSLILESASTNQTSMYLCASSLAFRSGSPLHFGNGTRLTVT.

V gene TRBV7-2 combines with J gene TRBJ2-7, with D maybe TRBD1 (6 bases). V was trimmed by 5 bases and J by 5 bases, leaving 19 bases between them. The CDR3 extends over 15 amino acids. Germline V gene sequence: CDR1 SGHTA, CDR2 FQGNSA. CDR3 in amino acids: CASSQVTTGRHEQYF. In nucleotides, the CDR3 is TGTGCCAGCAGCCAAGTTACAACAGGGCGTCACGAGCAGTACTTC.

The rearrangement uses TRBV4-3 and TRBJ2-3, with D unresolved. The CDR3 is made up of 16 amino acids. In germline, CDR1 is LGHNA, CDR2 YSLEER. The V gene lost 1 base and the J gene lost 0 bases, with 11 bases spanning the gap. The CDR3 sequence is CASSQVQRSSTDTQYF. CDR3 DNA: TGCGCCAGCAGCCAAGTGCAGAGATCTAGCACAGATACGCAGTATTTT.

V usage is TRBV7-2 and J usage is TRBJ1-5; TRBD1 agrees at 8 bases. CDR1 SGHTA and CDR2 FQGNSA come from the germline V gene. Trimming at V came to 5 bases and at J to 6 bases, leaving 6 bases not matched to a gene. The CDR3 extends over 14 amino acids. CDR3 coding DNA: TGTGCCAGCAGCGCAAATCAGGGGGCTCAGCCCCAGCATTTT. Translating gives CASSANQGAQPQHF.

V is TRBV27 and J is TRBJ1-3, with TRBD1 matching over 9 bases. Germline CDR1 is MNHEY and CDR2 is SMNVEV (reference sequence). CDR3 length equals 14 residues. Trimming cost V 0 bases and J 7 bases; bases outside gene matches: 1. CDR3 region: CASSLSDRGNTIYF. CDR3 sequence (DNA): TGTGCCAGCAGTTTATCCGACAGGGGGAACACCATATATTTT.

This clone was counted between two and nine times. The chain carries TRBV18 and TRBJ1-6; TRBD1 matches at 7 bases. CDR3 length: 15 amino acids. V shed 5 bases and J 5 bases; nucleotides not matched to a gene: 6. CDR1 is KGHSH, CDR2 LQKENI, per germline. The CDR3 DNA sequence: TGTGCCAGCTCAGACCGGGACAGCGATAATTCACCCCTCCACTTT. It encodes CASSDRDSDNSPLHF. The full variable domain, rest sourced from reference TRBV18 and TRBJ1-6, is NAGVMQNPRHLVRRRGQEARLRCSPMKGHSHVYWYRQLPEEGLKFMVYLQKENIIDESGMPKERFSAEFPKEGPSILRIQQVVRGDSAAYFCASSDRDSDNSPLHFGNGTRLTVT.

This clone was counted once. CDR3 amino acids: CASSELGTANYGYTF. Here the CDR3 DNA reads TGTGCCAGCAGTGAACTCGGGACAGCTAACTATGGCTACACCTTC. The chain employs TRBV2 and TRBJ1-2; 7 bases align to TRBD1. Looked up from germline, CDR1 is SNHLY and CDR2 is FYNNEI. The CDR3 consists of 15 residues. V was clipped by 2 bases and J by 0 bases; unmatched bases: 3.

This chain uses TRBV5-1 with TRBJ1-4; weak D call: TRBD1 (6 bases). The germline CDR1 and CDR2 sequences are SGHRS and YFSETQ. The CDR3 is 16 residues long. Trimming removed 4 bases from V and 5 bases from J, with 18 bases in between. The CDR3 DNA reads as TGCGCCAGCAGCCCGGCAGGGGCAGGGTGGAATGAAAAACTGTTTTTT. Its protein is CASSPAGAGWNEKLFF.

V and J are TRBV19 and TRBJ2-4; D is possibly TRBD1 (5 bases). Trimming cost V 2 bases and J 0 bases, with 11 bases left between them. The germline V gene has CDR1 LNHDA and CDR2 SQIVND (reference sequence). There are 16 residues in the CDR3. The CDR3: CASSISTALAKNIQYF. CDR3 DNA: TGTGCCAGTAGTATATCGACAGCGCTAGCCAAAAACATTCAGTACTTC.